Listed below are T cell receptor beta chains from one sample, sequenced in a study of blood T cell repertoires in COVID-19. Libraries were prepared by immunoSEQ multiplex PCR; TCRdb keeps only in-frame clonotypes and omits some of them. The table has about 110,000 clones, about 80% seen once. Source material: peripheral blood. The receptors were sampled from a woman aged 55-70 years with acute or convalescent COVID-19. The CDR3 runs from the conserved cysteine through the conserved F or W. A D gene is named only where the DNA matches it firmly. For some rows the clone size is stated as once, few or many, or as a class when expanded; others skip it.

V,size,J,D,DNA,CDR3
TRBV2,NA,TRBJ2-1,NA,TGTGCCAGCAGTGGACAGAGAGAGCAGTTCTTC,CASSGQREQFF
TRBV3-1/TRBV3-2,NA,TRBJ1-1,NA,TGTGCCAGCAGCCAAGATAGGGGGGGCCTCGGTTGGACTGAAGCTTTCTTT,CASSQDRGGLGWTEAFF
TRBV5-4,NA,TRBJ2-5,NA,TGTGCCAGCAGCTCAGCGGGTTCGTGGTACTTC,CASSSAGSWYF
TRBV5-4,NA,TRBJ1-1,NA,TGTGCCAGCAGCTTGGACAATATGAACACTGAAGCTTTCTTT,CASSLDNMNTEAFF
TRBV29-1,NA,TRBJ2-2,NA,TGCAGCGTTTCCCCCGGGGGAATCACCGGGGAGCTGTTTTTT,CSVSPGGITGELFF
TRBV5-4,NA,TRBJ2-2,NA,TGTGCCAGCAGACGGGATTCGAACACCGGGGAGCTGTTTTTT,CASRRDSNTGELFF
TRBV5-1,NA,TRBJ2-5,TRBD1,TGCGCCAGCAGCTTGGGGACAGGGGGCCGGGAGACCCAGTACTTC,CASSLGTGGRETQYF
TRBV11-1,NA,TRBJ2-7,TRBD1,TGTGCCAGCAGCTCAAGGGACAGGGGGAGCGAGCAGTACTTC,CASSSRDRGSEQYF
TRBV5-1,NA,TRBJ1-2,NA,TGCGCCAGCAGCCCAGGACAGCCTGCTAACTATGGCTACACCTTC,CASSPGQPANYGYTF
TRBV7-2,many,TRBJ2-1,TRBD2,TGTGCCAGCAGCCCCCGGAGCGGGGGGGCTAGTAATGAGCAGTTCTTC,CASSPRSGGASNEQFF
TRBV2,NA,TRBJ2-5,NA,TGTGCCAGCAGTGATACGATCGGGGAGACCCAGTACTTC,CASSDTIGETQYF
TRBV9,NA,TRBJ2-2,TRBD1,TGTGCCAGCAGCGAGGGCCGACAGGGCGAGGCCGGGGAGCTGTTTTTT,CASSEGRQGEAGELFF
TRBV19,NA,TRBJ2-2,NA,TGTGCCACCCCGGGGGTGGGCCTCGGGGAGCTGTTTTTT,CATPGVGLGELFF
TRBV7-9,many,TRBJ2-5,TRBD1,TGTGCCAGCAGCCTACGGGACAGTCGCCAAGAGACCCAGTACTTC,CASSLRDSRQETQYF
TRBV12-3/TRBV12-4,NA,TRBJ2-3,NA,TGTGCCAGCGGCGGAGACACAGATACGCAGTATTTT,CASGGDTDTQYF
TRBV7-8,NA,TRBJ1-1,NA,TGTGCCAGCAGCTTAGGAGCGGGTCCGAACACTGAAGCTTTCTTT,CASSLGAGPNTEAFF
TRBV19,once,TRBJ1-2,TRBD1,TGTGCCAGTAGCCCGACACTGGGACAGGGGAGCTATGGCTACACCTTC,CASSPTLGQGSYGYTF
TRBV15,NA,TRBJ2-1,TRBD2,TGTGCCACCAGCACCGGGGCCCACAATCTCGTTGGGGGACTAGGTCGGAATGAGCAGTTCTTC,CATSTGAHNLVGGLGRNEQFF
TRBV5-6,NA,TRBJ2-3,TRBD2,TGTGCCAGCAGCCTCTGGACTAGCGGCACAGATACGCAGTATTTT,CASSLWTSGTDTQYF
TRBV30,NA,TRBJ1-3,NA,TGTGCCTGGAGTGTTGGGGGGTTCGGAAACACCATATATTTT,CAWSVGGFGNTIYF
TRBV5-1,NA,TRBJ1-3,NA,TGCGCCAGCGGAGGGGACGGCGGAAACACCATATATTTT,CASGGDGGNTIYF
TRBV30,NA,TRBJ1-3,NA,TGTGCCTGGAATAAGGGGTCTGGAAACACCATATATTTT,CAWNKGSGNTIYF
TRBV7-9,few,TRBJ2-7,TRBD2,TGTGCCAGCAGCTCGCGCGGGAGTCGGGGCGAGCAGTACTTC,CASSSRGSRGEQYF
TRBV3-1/TRBV3-2,NA,TRBJ2-5,NA,TGTGCCAGCAGCCAAGGCTATAAAGAGACCCAGTACTTC,CASSQGYKETQYF
TRBV19,NA,TRBJ2-3,TRBD2,TGTGCCAGTAGACCGGGACTAGCGAACACAGATACGCAGTATTTT,CASRPGLANTDTQYF
TRBV6-5,NA,TRBJ2-1,NA,TGTGCCAGCAGGTCGGAGGGCCATTCCTACAATGAGCAGTTCTTC,CASRSEGHSYNEQFF
TRBV16,NA,TRBJ2-3,NA,TGTGCCAGCAGACCATGGGCAGTGGCTACTACGCAGTATTTT,CASRPWAVATTQYF
TRBV19,NA,TRBJ1-5,NA,TGTGCCAGTAACCAGGGAGGTCGAAATCAGCCCCAGCATTTT,CASNQGGRNQPQHF
TRBV19,many,TRBJ2-5,TRBD1,TGTGCCAGTAGTCCGGCCTTCGACAGGGAAGAGACCCAGTACTTC,CASSPAFDREETQYF
TRBV5-4,NA,TRBJ2-1,NA,TGTGCCATTCGTCGGGCGGGATCCTACAATGAGCAGTTCTTC,CAIRRAGSYNEQFF
TRBV6-1,NA,TRBJ2-5,NA,TGTGCCAGCAGTGGCCCCAATCAGGGGATCGCCCAAGAGACCCAGTACTTC,CASSGPNQGIAQETQYF
TRBV4-2,NA,TRBJ2-3,NA,TGTGCCAGCAGCCAAGAGCGTACCCCGTCTGATACGCAGTATTTT,CASSQERTPSDTQYF
TRBV6-5,NA,TRBJ1-1,TRBD1,TGTGCCAGCAGCCCCTCCGGGACAGCGAACACTGAAGCTTTCTTT,CASSPSGTANTEAFF
TRBV11-3,once,TRBJ2-1,NA,TGTGCCAGCAGCTTAGGCGGGGCCCTCTTATACAATGAGCAGTTCTTC,CASSLGGALLYNEQFF
TRBV6-1,NA,TRBJ2-2,NA,TGTGCCAGCAGTGGGCCGGGGGGCGCGGGCACCGGGGAGCTGTTTTTT,CASSGPGGAGTGELFF
TRBV2,NA,TRBJ2-5,NA,TGTGCCAGCAGTCCTAGGTTACAAGAGACCCAGTACTTC,CASSPRLQETQYF
TRBV20-1,once,TRBJ2-1,NA,TGCAGTGCTAGTTTCGCGAGTGAGCAGTTCTTC,CSASFASEQFF
TRBV3-1/TRBV3-2,NA,TRBJ1-1,NA,TGTGCCAGCAGCCAAGGGGGGCTGAACGCTGAAGCTTTCTTT,CASSQGGLNAEAFF
TRBV9,NA,TRBJ1-4,NA,TGTGCCAGCAGCTCTGCGGTTAGCCCTGGAGGCGAAAAACTGTTTTTT,CASSSAVSPGGEKLFF
TRBV7-2,NA,TRBJ2-3,NA,TGTGCCAGCAGCTTCGGCGGGGTCACAGATACGCAGTATTTT,CASSFGGVTDTQYF
TRBV21-1,NA,TRBJ1-2,NA,TGTGCCAGCAGCAAAGTGGGACTGACAGGGACGAACTATGGCTACACCTTC,CASSKVGLTGTNYGYTF
TRBV27,NA,TRBJ1-5,NA,TGTGCCAGCAGTTTATCCCTAGCAGCAAATCAGCCCCAGCATTTT,CASSLSLAANQPQHF
TRBV10-3,NA,TRBJ2-1,TRBD1,TGTGCCATCAGCGATTCGACAGGGATGTTCTACAATGAGCAGTTCTTC,CAISDSTGMFYNEQFF
TRBV7-2,few,TRBJ2-3,TRBD2,TGTGCCAGCAGCTCCGGGGGGGCCTACGGAGATACGCAGTATTTT,CASSSGGAYGDTQYF
TRBV2,few,TRBJ1-2,TRBD1,TGTGCCAGCTCTTCAGACAGGGGGCTAAGGGGCTACACCTTC,CASSSDRGLRGYTF
TRBV7-8,NA,TRBJ1-5,NA,TGTGCCAGCAGCCCCATTGGGGGGATCAATCAGCCCCAGCATTTT,CASSPIGGINQPQHF
TRBV7-2,NA,TRBJ1-5,NA,TGTGCCAGCAGCTTAGCGCCGGGACAATATCAGCCCCAGCATTTT,CASSLAPGQYQPQHF
TRBV19,NA,TRBJ1-1,TRBD1,TGTGCCAGTTATAAGACAGGGGACACTGAAGCTTTCTTT,CASYKTGDTEAFF
TRBV27,NA,TRBJ1-2,NA,TGTGCCAGCAGTTTGTACCGGACAGCTAACTATGGCTACACCTTC,CASSLYRTANYGYTF
TRBV12-3/TRBV12-4,NA,TRBJ1-5,NA,TGTGCCAGCAGTGCACCGGGGAAGCCCCAGCATTTT,CASSAPGKPQHF
TRBV28,NA,TRBJ1-3,TRBD1,TGTGCCAGCAGTTTTGTAGGCGGGACAGGGCTGGGAAACACCATATATTTT,CASSFVGGTGLGNTIYF
TRBV6-1,once,TRBJ1-1,NA,TGTGCCAGCAGTGACGGACAAGGGTGGCGGAGAAACACTGAAGCTTTCTTT,CASSDGQGWRRNTEAFF
TRBV28,NA,TRBJ1-4,TRBD1,TGTGCCAGCAGTGCGACAGGGTTCCCTAATGAAAAACTGTTTTTT,CASSATGFPNEKLFF